This TCR beta chain was captured in a study of CD8+CD57+ T cells in acquired aplastic anemia. Overall study context: Sorted CD4+ plus CD8+ cells gave DNA averaging about 3 ug.

Study-wide results and limits: Common to patients and controls were twenty-nine CD8+ CDR3 sequences. Any difference that existed in CD8+ Simpson's diversity between patients and controls was not significant.

Comments on this clonotype: The antigen is undetermined.

Using genomic DNA as the template, TCR beta VDJ and CDR3 profiling was carried out. Each CDR3 protein is one row after TCRdb ran MiXCR on the reads. The sample holds some 150,000 distinct CDR3 sequences, about 48% seen once. Patients chosen for sequencing had shown CD8+CD57+ cell expansion by flow cytometry. Severe acquired aplastic anemia was diagnosed in all patients. The CDR3 sequence is 13 residues long. V lost 6 bases and J lost 7, with 18 bases in between. CDR1 is DFQATT and CDR2 is SNEGSKA in the germline V gene (reference sequence). This sequence was found in a human donor with aplastic anemia. Sequenced sample: sorted CD4+, CD8+, or CD8+CD57+ T cells (not recorded which) from PBMCs. This sequence joins TRBV20-1 and TRBJ1-1, with D maybe TRBD1 (6 bases). The CDR3 sequence is CSATPSGTIEAFF. In DNA form, the CDR3 reads TGCAGTGCGACCCCTTCCGGGACAATTGAAGCTTTCTTT.